This T cell receptor (beta chain) stems from a study of T cells in Graves' hyperthyroidism and ophthalmopathy. For the study at large: Blood was drawn when the patient was first diagnosed and still untreated. Study-level findings and limits: Expanded thyroid clonotypes (above 0.001) were mostly also found in blood.

Among ophthalmopathy patients, the Clinical Activity Score reached at least 3, the NOSPECS grade reached at least 4, and duration remained under 3 months. TCR beta CDR3 regions were amplified from RNA transcripts. HTBI primers were employed in a first-round RT-PCR of the TCR CDR3. TCRdb ran MiXCR on the multiplex PCR reads and lists one entry per CDR3 protein. The table records 200,000 to 250,000 distinct CDR3 sequences, roughly 15% of them present only once. Concerning this clonotype: Its antigen is unknown.

Per germline, CDR1 SGHDT and CDR2 YYEEEE. The V and J ends lost 8 bases and 1 base, in that order; junction bases with no gene match: 5. The CDR3 extends over 15 amino acids. Input material: blood. The chain recombines TRBV5-6 with TRBJ2-2; 10 bases line up with TRBD2. This receptor was taken from a young woman with Graves' ophthalmopathy. The CDR3 coding sequence is TGTGCCAGTCACTCTAGCGGGGGGAACACCGGGGAGCTGTTTTTT. Residues: CASHSSGGNTGELFF.